These T cell receptor beta chains were read from a single sample in a study of low-dose radiotherapy and immunotherapy resistance in tumors. MiXCR was run by TCRdb on the reads, yielding one entry per CDR3 protein. Of tens of thousands of distinct CDR3 sequences listed, 30% to 40% are singletons. Sample: PBMCs, taken before treatment. These receptors were taken from a female donor with ovarian cancer. The CDR3 runs from the conserved cysteine through the conserved F or W. A D gene is named only where the DNA matches it firmly. Some rows have no size entry. The others give once, few or many, or a class for an expanded clone.

v_gene: TRBV28; d_gene: TRBD1; j_gene: TRBJ2-7; abundance: .; CDR3aa: CASTPTPGQSSYEQYF; CDR3nt: TGTGCCAGCACCCCAACCCCGGGACAGAGCTCCTACGAGCAGTACTTC
v_gene: TRBV6-2/TRBV6-3; d_gene: .; j_gene: TRBJ2-5; abundance: .; CDR3aa: CASSYSTLGTQYF; CDR3nt: TGTGCCAGCAGTTACTCGACGCTAGGGACCCAGTACTTC
v_gene: TRBV6-2/TRBV6-3; d_gene: .; j_gene: TRBJ1-5; abundance: many; CDR3aa: CASSENQPQHF; CDR3nt: TGTGCCAGCAGTGAAAATCAGCCCCAGCATTTT
v_gene: TRBV24-1; d_gene: TRBD1; j_gene: TRBJ2-5; abundance: few; CDR3aa: CATSDRRQGQRETQYF; CDR3nt: TGTGCCACCAGTGATAGAAGACAGGGGCAAAGGGAGACCCAGTACTTC
v_gene: TRBV29-1; d_gene: .; j_gene: TRBJ2-6; abundance: few; CDR3aa: CSARTGANVLTF; CDR3nt: TGCAGCGCTCGTACAGGGGCCAACGTCCTGACTTTC
v_gene: TRBV5-1; d_gene: .; j_gene: TRBJ1-1; abundance: .; CDR3aa: CASSLGGASRTEAFF; CDR3nt: TGCGCCAGCAGCTTGGGAGGGGCAAGTAGGACTGAAGCTTTCTTT
v_gene: TRBV19; d_gene: .; j_gene: TRBJ2-3; abundance: many; CDR3aa: CASRYAAARASDTQYF; CDR3nt: TGTGCCAGTAGGTACGCCGCGGCTAGAGCATCAGATACGCAGTATTTT
v_gene: TRBV7-2; d_gene: TRBD1; j_gene: TRBJ1-4; abundance: few; CDR3aa: CASSSGTETEKLFF; CDR3nt: TGTGCCAGCAGCTCTGGGACAGAGACCGAAAAACTGTTTTTT
v_gene: TRBV6-5; d_gene: TRBD1; j_gene: TRBJ1-1; abundance: .; CDR3aa: CASSSGGRSWTEAFF; CDR3nt: TGTGCCAGCAGCTCAGGGGGCAGGAGTTGGACTGAAGCTTTCTTT
v_gene: TRBV6-2/TRBV6-3; d_gene: TRBD1; j_gene: TRBJ2-3; abundance: many; CDR3aa: CASSAGQDTDTQYF; CDR3nt: TGTGCCAGCAGTGCGGGACAGGACACAGATACGCAGTATTTT
v_gene: TRBV5-1; d_gene: .; j_gene: TRBJ2-2; abundance: .; CDR3aa: CASTNQTALYFCATSDFGSGELFF; CDR3nt: .
v_gene: TRBV7-6; d_gene: .; j_gene: TRBJ2-5; abundance: many; CDR3aa: CASSPGETQYF; CDR3nt: TGTGCCAGCAGCCCCGGGGAGACCCAGTACTTC
v_gene: TRBV2; d_gene: TRBD1; j_gene: TRBJ2-7; abundance: few; CDR3aa: CASLRDSDYEQYF; CDR3nt: TGTGCCAGCCTCCGGGACAGCGACTACGAGCAGTACTTC
v_gene: TRBV19; d_gene: .; j_gene: TRBJ2-2; abundance: many; CDR3aa: CASNNERQRVTGELFF; CDR3nt: TGTGCCAGTAATAACGAACGGCAGCGGGTCACCGGGGAGCTGTTTTTT
v_gene: TRBV7-9; d_gene: TRBD1; j_gene: TRBJ1-2; abundance: many; CDR3aa: CASSFGGQALDGYTF; CDR3nt: TGTGCCAGCAGTTTCGGGGGACAGGCTTTAGATGGCTACACCTTC
v_gene: TRBV29-1; d_gene: TRBD1; j_gene: TRBJ1-3; abundance: many; CDR3aa: CSATRTGSGNTIYF; CDR3nt: TGCAGCGCGACCCGGACAGGCTCTGGAAACACCATATATTTT
v_gene: TRBV3-1; d_gene: .; j_gene: TRBJ1-1; abundance: .; CDR3aa: CATLQGAEAFF; CDR3nt: TGTGCCACCCTACAGGGCGCTGAAGCTTTCTTT
v_gene: TRBV4-3; d_gene: .; j_gene: TRBJ1-3; abundance: many; CDR3aa: CASSSRIGNTIYF; CDR3nt: TGCGCCAGCTCCTCAAGGATCGGAAACACCATATATTTT
v_gene: TRBV29-1; d_gene: .; j_gene: TRBJ1-1; abundance: many; CDR3aa: CSVEVTGFSEAFF; CDR3nt: TGCAGCGTTGAAGTTACAGGGTTTTCCGAAGCTTTCTTT
v_gene: TRBV5-1; d_gene: TRBD2; j_gene: TRBJ2-7; abundance: many; CDR3aa: CASSVGLAGVGGEQYF; CDR3nt: TGCGCCAGCAGCGTGGGACTAGCGGGAGTCGGGGGAGAGCAGTACTTC
v_gene: TRBV5-1; d_gene: .; j_gene: TRBJ1-1; abundance: many; CDR3aa: CASSFQTLSPGAEAFF; CDR3nt: TGCGCCAGCAGCTTCCAAACCTTATCACCGGGGGCTGAAGCTTTCTTT
v_gene: TRBV5-1; d_gene: .; j_gene: TRBJ2-7; abundance: .; CDR3aa: CASSPGTHSYEQYF; CDR3nt: TGCGCCAGCAGCCCAGGGACCCATTCCTACGAGCAGTACTTC
v_gene: TRBV12-2; d_gene: .; j_gene: TRBJ2-1; abundance: many; CDR3aa: CASRFVAGTGHHPQFF; CDR3nt: TGTGCAAGTCGCTTTGTAGCCGGGACAGGTCATCACCCCCAGTTCTTC
v_gene: TRBV7-8; d_gene: .; j_gene: TRBJ2-7; abundance: .; CDR3aa: CASSTFRLGSASEQYF; CDR3nt: TGTGCCAGCAGCACCTTCAGACTGGGCAGCGCAAGCGAGCAGTACTTC
v_gene: TRBV11-2; d_gene: .; j_gene: TRBJ2-5; abundance: .; CDR3aa: CASSARGREGQETQYF; CDR3nt: TGTGCCAGTAGTGCCAGGGGGCGGGAGGGCCAAGAGACCCAGTACTTC
v_gene: TRBV9; d_gene: TRBD1; j_gene: TRBJ2-2; abundance: .; CDR3aa: CASSVTGTGELFF; CDR3nt: TGTGCCAGCAGCGTGACAGGGACCGGGGAGCTGTTTTTT
v_gene: TRBV18; d_gene: TRBD2; j_gene: TRBJ2-1; abundance: .; CDR3aa: CASSPMARESSYNEQFF; CDR3nt: TGTGCCAGCTCACCGATGGCGCGGGAGAGCTCCTACAATGAGCAGTTCTTC
v_gene: TRBV7-8; d_gene: .; j_gene: TRBJ2-3; abundance: many; CDR3aa: CASSLKWRDDDITDTQYF; CDR3nt: TGTGCCAGCAGCTTAAAATGGCGGGACGACGACATAACAGATACGCAGTATTTT
v_gene: TRBV23-1; d_gene: .; j_gene: TRBJ2-7; abundance: .; CDR3aa: CASSHPKRARSSYEQYF; CDR3nt: TGCGCCAGCAGTCACCCGAAGAGAGCTAGAAGCTCCTACGAGCAGTACTTC
v_gene: TRBV5-1; d_gene: TRBD2; j_gene: TRBJ2-1; abundance: many; CDR3aa: CASSSTGTSGNNEQFF; CDR3nt: TGCGCCAGCAGCTCGACCGGGACTAGCGGTAACAATGAGCAGTTCTTC
v_gene: TRBV12-3/TRBV12-4; d_gene: .; j_gene: TRBJ1-4; abundance: .; CDR3aa: CASSPRRDSEKLFF; CDR3nt: TGTGCCAGCAGTCCCCGCCGGGACTCTGAAAAACTGTTTTTT
v_gene: TRBV19; d_gene: TRBD2; j_gene: TRBJ2-3; abundance: many; CDR3aa: CASSRNSGSTDTQYF; CDR3nt: TGTGCCAGTAGTCGGAATAGCGGGAGCACAGATACGCAGTATTTT
v_gene: TRBV15; d_gene: .; j_gene: TRBJ1-1; abundance: many; CDR3aa: CATSRYRGYTEAFF; CDR3nt: TGTGCCACCAGCAGGTATAGGGGGTACACTGAAGCTTTCTTT
v_gene: TRBV9; d_gene: TRBD2; j_gene: TRBJ2-5; abundance: .; CDR3aa: CASSGQGLAEQETQYF; CDR3nt: TGTGCCAGCAGCGGACAAGGACTAGCGGAACAAGAGACCCAGTACTTC
v_gene: TRBV5-1; d_gene: TRBD1; j_gene: TRBJ2-2; abundance: .; CDR3aa: CASSNLGTGDTGELFF; CDR3nt: TGCGCCAGCAGCAACTTGGGGACAGGAGACACCGGGGAGCTGTTTTTT
v_gene: TRBV5-1; d_gene: TRBD1; j_gene: TRBJ1-3; abundance: few; CDR3aa: CASSLDPGTAGNTIYF; CDR3nt: TGCGCCAGCAGCTTGGATCCCGGGACAGCTGGAAACACCATATATTTT
v_gene: TRBV29-1; d_gene: .; j_gene: TRBJ2-3; abundance: many; CDR3aa: CSVDITDTQYF; CDR3nt: TGCAGCGTTGACATCACAGATACGCAGTATTTT
v_gene: TRBV7-8; d_gene: .; j_gene: TRBJ2-3; abundance: .; CDR3aa: CASSFGGAAGLDTQYF; CDR3nt: TGTGCCAGCAGCTTTGGGGGGGCCGCGGGGTTAGATACGCAGTATTTT
v_gene: TRBV20-1; d_gene: TRBD1; j_gene: TRBJ1-2; abundance: many; CDR3aa: CSARAGDSYGYTF; CDR3nt: TGCAGTGCTAGAGCCGGGGACAGCTATGGCTACACCTTC
v_gene: TRBV2; d_gene: TRBD2; j_gene: TRBJ2-1; abundance: .; CDR3aa: CASSGERGFYNEQFF; CDR3nt: TGTGCCAGCAGTGGGGAGCGGGGGTTTTACAATGAGCAGTTCTTC
v_gene: TRBV27; d_gene: .; j_gene: TRBJ1-5; abundance: many; CDR3aa: CASSSSKGQPQHF; CDR3nt: TGTGCCAGCAGTTCGAGTAAGGGCCAGCCCCAGCATTTT